The 14 T cell receptor beta chains in this list originate from one sample, sequenced in a study of PD-1 blockade in mismatch repair-deficient tumors (dated by TCRdb to about 2017). Library creation used the immunoSEQ multiplex PCR assay. The source is immuneACCESS, and TCRdb retained only in-frame sequences with V and J called. Part of the clones is not carried over; for the studies checked, unresolved V genes explain less than half of this, and the remainder is unexplained. For this sample there are 49,000 or so clones; roughly 80% appear just once. The ten biggest clones cover about 8% of the sample. Sequencing used peripheral blood, obtained roughly 21 weeks after starting pembrolizumab. These TCRs come from an adult with mismatch repair-deficient cancer.

The chain carries TRBV6-5 and TRBJ2-3; D gene uncertain. The CDR3 sequence is 14 residues long. V was trimmed by 5 bases and J by 0 bases, leaving 9 bases between them. The germline V gene encodes CDR1 MNHEY and CDR2 SVGAGI. The CDR3 reads CASSATASTDTQYF. CDR3 sequence (DNA): TGTGCCAGCAGTGCGACGGCGAGCACAGATACGCAGTATTTT.

V is TRBV27 and J is TRBJ1-1; D remains ambiguous. CDR3 size: 15 residues. The V end lost 3 bases, the J end lost 4 bases, and 15 bases lay between the germline ends. CDR1 MNHEY and CDR2 SMNVEV come from the germline V gene (reference sequence). The CDR3 nucleotides read TGTGCCAGCAGTTTCTCCTCGACGGGAAGCACTGAAGCTTTCTTT. Amino acids: CASSFSSTGSTEAFF.

This chain joins TRBV28 and TRBJ2-5; D unclear. The CDR3 contains 12 residues. In germline, CDR1 is MDHEN, CDR2 SYDVKM. V shed 3 bases and J shed 2 bases, with 4 bases lying between them. CDR3 protein: CASSFQQETQYF. DNA of the CDR3: TGTGCCAGCAGTTTTCAACAAGAGACCCAGTACTTC.

In DNA, the CDR3 is TGCAGCGTTGAATACCCGGGACTAGCTACTCGCGAGCAGTACTTC. Its protein product is CSVEYPGLATREQYF. This sequence joins TRBV29-1 and TRBJ2-7; 9 bases agree with TRBD2. V shed 2 bases and J 6 bases; nucleotides not matched to a gene: 11. This CDR3 has 15 residues. Germline loops: CDR1 SQVTM, CDR2 ANQGSEA.

The chain links TRBV4-1 to TRBJ2-7, with 11 bases fitting TRBD1. The V segment lost 2 bases and the J segment 0 bases; nucleotides outside the gene matches: 3. The length of the CDR3 is 16 residues. In germline, CDR1 is MGHRA, CDR2 YSYEKL. The CDR3 nucleotides are TGCGCCAGCAGCCAATGGGACAGGGGGGACTCCTACGAGCAGTACTTC. Protein sequence: CASSQWDRGDSYEQYF.

The rearrangement links TRBV6-5 to TRBJ1-5; 10 bases align to TRBD1. The CDR3 loop spans 15 amino acids. The V and J ends lost 6 bases and 6 bases, in that order; junction bases with no gene match: 8. Germline assignment: CDR1 MNHEY and CDR2 SVGAGI. The CDR3 sequence: CASRPLTGGIQPQHF. In DNA form, the CDR3 reads TGTGCCAGCAGACCATTGACAGGGGGCATTCAGCCCCAGCATTTT.

This chain uses TRBV10-2 with TRBJ1-4; D call uncertain. Trimming removed 2 bases from V and 0 bases from J, with 7 bases in between. This CDR3 is built from 15 residues. Germline CDR1 is WSHSY and CDR2 is SAAADI. The CDR3, as DNA: TGCGCCAGCAGTGAGCGGGATGCAACTAATGAAAAACTGTTTTTT. This sequence encodes CASSERDATNEKLFF.

The chain employs TRBV9 and TRBJ1-4, with D unclear. The CDR3 runs to 15 residues. The germline V gene encodes CDR1 SGDLS and CDR2 YYNGEE. V shed 0 bases and J shed 0 bases, with 6 bases lying between them. The CDR3 here is CASSVGGSTNEKLFF. CDR3 nucleotide sequence: TGTGCCAGCAGCGTAGGAGGATCAACTAATGAAAAACTGTTTTTT.

This clone was seen just once. The chain carries TRBV7-8 and TRBJ1-2; D perhaps matches TRBD1 (5 bases). V lost 0 bases to trimming and J lost 4 bases, with 12 bases between them. Germline V CDR1 and CDR2: SGHVS, FQNEAQ. The CDR3 runs 15 residues. Here the CDR3 reads CASSLANRGGYGYTF. CDR3 nucleotides: TGTGCCAGCAGCTTAGCGAACCGGGGCGGCTATGGCTACACCTTC.

The genes are TRBV10-3 and TRBJ2-1, with 8 bases matching TRBD1. CDR3 length equals 14 residues. The V and J ends lost 5 bases and 7 bases, in that order; junction bases with no gene match: 7. Per the germline V gene, CDR1 is ENHRY and CDR2 is SYGVKD. For the CDR3, the DNA is TGTGCCATCAGTTTTCAGGGGGCTTCTAATGAGCAGTTCTTC. Its translation is CAISFQGASNEQFF.

This clone was found once. The rearrangement uses TRBV11-3 and TRBJ2-7, with unresolved D. CDR1 and CDR2 (germline): SGHNT, YENEEA. Trimming shortened V by 5 bases and J by 4 bases, and 9 bases separated the two germline ends. The CDR3 runs to 12 residues. The CDR3 region is CASSPRPYEQYF. The DNA of the CDR3 is TGTGCCAGCAGCCCCCGACCATACGAGCAGTACTTC.

V usage is TRBV28 and J usage is TRBJ2-3; TRBD2 matches 12 bases. In germline, CDR1 is MDHEN, CDR2 SYDVKM. V lost 4 bases to trimming and J lost 5 bases; unmatched junction nucleotides: 7. The CDR3 totals 16 residues. CDR3 sequence (DNA): TGTGCCAGCAGTTCAAGACTAGCGGGAGATTTAGATACGCAGTATTTT. Its translation: CASSSRLAGDLDTQYF. The entire variable domain, with the rest obtained from reference TRBV28 and TRBJ2-3, is as follows: DVKVTQSSRYLVKRTGEKVFLECVQDMDHENMFWYRQDPGLGLRLIYFSYDVKMKEKGDIPEGYSVSREKKERFSLILESASTNQTSMYLCASSSRLAGDLDTQYFGPGTRLTVL.

The genes are TRBV7-6 and TRBJ2-5; the match to TRBD1 covers 8 bases. The germline V gene encodes CDR1 SGHVS and CDR2 FNYEAQ. Unmatched junction bases numbered 2, after V lost 4 bases and J lost 1 base. The CDR3 contains 14 residues. The CDR3 reads CASSSGQGQETQYF. CDR3 coding DNA: TGTGCCAGCAGCTCCGGACAGGGCCAAGAGACCCAGTACTTC.

This chain uses TRBV10-1 with TRBJ2-1; D possibly uses TRBD1 or TRBD2 (5 bases each). Germline CDR1 and CDR2: WNHNN and SYGVQD (reference sequence). The CDR3 extends over 15 amino acids. Trimming stripped 6 bases from V and 3 bases from J, with 15 bases between. CDR3 sequence (DNA): TGCGCCAGCAGCCAGCCGGGACGAAGCTACAATGAGCAGTTCTTC. Encoded protein: CASSQPGRSYNEQFF.